These 13 T cell receptor beta chains came from one sample sequenced in a study of a mutant IDH1 vaccine in newly diagnosed glioma. The time point is: week 23, last vaccination. Every single dose of the vaccine, 300 ug of mutant IDH1 20-mer peptide, came with topical imiquimod. For these receptors, no antigen is known. The table came from immunoSEQ multiplex PCR; TCRdb's copy has only in-frame clones and leaves some out. This sample has 77,000 or so clones, with 85% to 90% found just once. The specimen comprised PBMCs, sampled from a glioma patient whose treatment included an IDH1 peptide vaccine. These receptors were collected from a woman aged 45-65 years with glioma.

V is TRBV10-3 and J is TRBJ2-7, with 7 bases matching TRBD1. CDR1 and CDR2 from the germline V gene are ENHRY and SYGVKD. This CDR3 contains 16 residues. V shed 3 bases and J 1 base; nucleotides not matched to a gene: 9. CDR3 nucleotide sequence: TGTGCCATCAGTGATGGCCCCGGGGACAGATCCTACGAGCAGTACTTC. Amino acid sequence: CAISDGPGDRSYEQYF.

The J gene is TRBJ2-5, the V gene TRBV28; D gene unclear. The CDR3 consists of 12 residues. V shed 4 bases and J shed 7 bases, with 10 bases lying between them. Germline loops: CDR1 MDHEN, CDR2 SYDVKM. CDR3 region: CASSSPLGTQYF. For the CDR3, the DNA is TGTGCCAGCAGTTCCCCCCTGGGGACCCAGTACTTC. Full variable domain (missing parts from reference TRBV28 and TRBJ2-5): DVKVTQSSRYLVKRTGEKVFLECVQDMDHENMFWYRQDPGLGLRLIYFSYDVKMKEKGDIPEGYSVSREKKERFSLILESASTNQTSMYLCASSSPLGTQYFGPGTRLLVL.

The chain couples TRBV2 to TRBJ2-2; D is possibly TRBD2 (5 bases). This CDR3 spans 14 amino acids. V lost 6 bases to trimming and J lost 4 bases, with 12 bases between them. Germline lookup yields CDR1 SNHLY and CDR2 FYNNEI. The CDR3 sequence: CASRPDSFTGELFF. The CDR3 DNA reads TGTGCCAGCAGACCGGACTCGTTCACCGGGGAGCTGTTTTTT. Combining the CDR3 with reference TRBV2 and TRBJ2-2 gives the whole variable domain EPEVTQTPSHQVTQMGQEVILRCVPISNHLYFYWYRQILGQKVEFLVSFYNNEISEKSEIFDDQFSVERPDGSNFTLKIRSTKLEDSAMYFCASRPDSFTGELFFGEGSRLTVL.

The J gene is TRBJ2-3, the V gene TRBV2, with D maybe TRBD2 (6 bases). CDR3 size: 15 residues. CDR1 is SNHLY, CDR2 FYNNEI, per germline. Between the trimmed V and J ends, which lost 6 bases and 3 bases, there was a span of 16 bases. The CDR3 DNA follows: TGTGCCAGCAGCCTGGTGGCGGGAAGAACAGATACGCAGTATTTT. Amino acids: CASSLVAGRTDTQYF.

The rearrangement links TRBV28 to TRBJ2-6, with 7 bases aligning to TRBD1. This CDR3 has 15 residues. The V segment lost 8 bases and the J segment 2 bases; nucleotides outside the gene matches: 6. Germline loops: CDR1 MDHEN, CDR2 SYDVKM. For the CDR3, the DNA is TGTGCCAGCCAATTGACAGGGACTGGGGCCAACGTCCTGACTTTC. Translated: CASQLTGTGANVLTF.

The rearrangement links TRBV30 to TRBJ2-1; possible D gene TRBD2, 5 bases. The CDR3 is 13 amino acids. Germline CDR1 is GTSNPN and CDR2 is SVGIG (reference sequence). The V and J ends lost 1 base and 7 bases respectively, with 11 bases between them. The chain's CDR3 is CAWSGTWRNEQFF. The CDR3 DNA is TGTGCCTGGAGTGGAACATGGAGGAATGAGCAGTTCTTC. Filled out from reference TRBV30 and TRBJ2-1, the complete variable domain reads SQTIHQWPATLVQPVGSPLSLECTVEGTSNPNLYWYRQAAGRGLQLLFYSVGIGQISSEVPQNLSASRPQDRQFILSSKKLLLSDSGFYLCAWSGTWRNEQFFGPGTRLTVL.

The chain joins TRBV5-4 to TRBJ1-4; 7 bases match TRBD1. V lost 0 bases to trimming and J lost 0 bases; unmatched junction nucleotides: 2. Germline loops: CDR1 SGHNT, CDR2 YYREEE (reference sequence). This CDR3 region has 16 residues. Written as DNA, the CDR3 is TGTGCCAGCAGCTTGGGCGGGACAGCAACTAATGAAAAACTGTTTTTT. Translated: CASSLGGTATNEKLFF.

The chain combines TRBV13 with TRBJ2-5; D is perhaps TRBD2 (6 bases). CDR3 length: 13 amino acids. CDR1 and CDR2 (germline): PRHDT, FYEKMQ (reference sequence). Trimming shortened V by 0 bases and J by 5 bases, and 7 bases separated the two germline ends. The CDR3 coding sequence is TGTGCCAGCAGCTTAGGTCGGGGGGAGACCCAGTACTTC. Translated, it gives CASSLGRGETQYF.

The CDR3 protein is CASSLGAVYNEQFF. In nucleotides, the CDR3 is TGTGCCAGCAGCTTAGGGGCTGTCTACAATGAGCAGTTCTTC. The chain has TRBV7-8 and TRBJ2-1; no clear D gene. V lost 1 base and J lost 3, with 7 bases in between. The CDR3 runs to 14 residues. Germline CDR1 SGHVS, CDR2 FQNEAQ.

The chain has TRBV2 and TRBJ1-2; possible D gene TRBD1, 6 bases. This CDR3 contains 15 residues. Trimming took off 3 bases at V and 4 bases at J, with 15 bases between the two ends. The germline gives CDR1 SNHLY, CDR2 FYNNEI. The CDR3 DNA follows: TGTGCCAGCAGTGATGCCGGAGGGGGGTCCTATGGCTACACCTTC. Encoded protein: CASSDAGGGSYGYTF.

This clone has only one observation. V gene TRBV5-1 combines with J gene TRBJ1-1; D remains unclear. V dropped 2 bases and J dropped 14 bases, with 16 bases sitting between them. Germline-derived CDR1 and CDR2 are SGHRS and YFSETQ. The CDR3 consists of 12 residues. The CDR3 region has the DNA TGCGCCAGCAGCTTTATAGGAGGGAATTGGTTCTTT. The encoded protein is CASSFIGGNWFF. Together with reference TRBV5-1 and TRBJ1-1, the CDR3 gives the full variable domain: KAGVTQTPRYLIKTRGQQVTLSCSPISGHRSVSWYQQTPGQGLQFLFEYFSETQRNKGNFPGRFSGRQFSNSRSEMNVSTLELGDSALYLCASSFIGGNWFFGQGTRLTVV.

The rearrangement uses TRBV4-1 and TRBJ2-4, with D perhaps given as TRBD1 or TRBD2 (5 bases each). Per germline, CDR1 MGHRA and CDR2 YSYEKL. V dropped 3 bases and J dropped 9 bases, with 12 bases sitting between them. The CDR3 spans 13 residues. CDR3 protein: CASSQGPSSIQYF. The CDR3 region has the DNA TGCGCCAGCAGCCAGGGACCCAGCAGCATTCAGTACTTC.

The rearrangement uses TRBV7-9 and TRBJ1-1; D is ambiguous. The CDR3 spans 14 residues. V lost 2 bases and J lost 1, with 8 bases in between. CDR1 is SEHNR, CDR2 FQNEAQ, per germline (reference sequence). CDR3 amino acids: CASSLLDGNTEAFF. CDR3 coding DNA: TGTGCCAGCAGCTTATTAGACGGGAACACTGAAGCTTTCTTT. Together with reference TRBV7-9 and TRBJ1-1, the CDR3 gives the full variable domain: DTGVSQNPRHKITKRGQNVTFRCDPISEHNRLYWYRQTLGQGPEFLTYFQNEAQLEKSRLLSDRFSAERPKGSFSTLEIQRTEQGDSAMYLCASSLLDGNTEAFFGQGTRLTVV.